This T cell receptor (beta chain) was sequenced during a study of cytomegalovirus exposure and HLA in healthy donors. Across the study: Later, an analysis reported that the 130 or so validation repertoires had used the same platform as the approximately 680 first-cohort repertoires.

Repertoires were generated with immunoSEQ multiplex PCR, while TCRdb's copy carries only in-frame clones and drops some. The table records roughly 130,000 clones, about 90% of them present only once. Looked up from germline, CDR1 is LNHDA and CDR2 is SQIVND (reference sequence). This CDR3 region has 15 residues. The V and J ends lost 3 bases and 2 bases respectively, with 14 bases between them. From the approximately 120-subject validation cohort, which was separate from the approximately 700-subject first cohort, the donors were drawn. This clonotype was obtained from a man aged 25 to 40 in good health and CMV-seronegative. Sequencing used PBMCs. The V and J genes are TRBV19 and TRBJ2-7; a possible D gene is TRBD2 (7 bases). The DNA of the CDR3 is TGTGCCAGTAGTATGGGGGGGGCGACGACCTACGAGCAGTACTTC. Translated: CASSMGGATTYEQYF.